The sequence of this T cell receptor (beta chain) was determined in a study of cytomegalovirus exposure and HLA in healthy donors. Vbeta (60) and Jbeta (13) primers were used in the PCR. TCRdb keeps only in-frame clones here, not all; method: immunoSEQ multiplex PCR. The sample yields under 250,000 clones, 60% to 80% seen once. Study-level findings and limits: Being productive about 87% or about 30% of the time was typical of most TCR beta V segments in an earlier analysis. Across donors, most TCRs were seen rarely, yet some public ones were widespread.

Healthy bone marrow donors formed the donor group. As for this clone: Its antigen is undetermined.

The CDR3 has 14 residues. Trimming left V 3 bases short and J 0 bases short, with 8 bases between. Germline V gene data show CDR1 as LNHNV and CDR2 as YYDKDF (reference sequence). This receptor was identified in a male donor in good health and CMV-seronegative. V usage is TRBV15 and J usage is TRBJ1-1; a possible D gene is TRBD1 (5 bases). Sequencing used PBMCs. The CDR3 DNA reads TGTGCCACCAGCAGGGACATCATGAACACTGAAGCTTTCTTT. It specifies CATSRDIMNTEAFF. Full variable domain (remainder filled in from reference TRBV15 and TRBJ1-1): DAMVIQNPRYQVTQFGKPVTLSCSQTLNHNVMYWYQQKSSQAPKLLFHYYDKDFNNEADTPDNFQSRRPNTSFCFLDIRSPGLGDTAMYLCATSRDIMNTEAFFGQGTRLTVV.